The clone carrying this T cell receptor (beta chain) was found once. Antigen: not known. Systemic immunosuppression or autoimmune disease history was grounds to exclude patients. The germline V gene has CDR1 SGHNT and CDR2 YYREEE (reference sequence). CDR3 length: 15 amino acids. Trimming pared 0 bases from V and 5 bases from J, leaving 13 bases between. This entry belongs to a study of OX40 agonist ivuxolimab in advanced cancers. Study as a whole: The study reported partial responses in three patients: one hepatocellular carcinoma, two cutaneous melanoma. The study, taken as a whole, reports: At 0.1 to 3.0 mg/kg, CD4+ and CD8+ blood T cells expanded clonally by week 6.

The repertoire was sequenced with immunoSEQ multiplex PCR; TCRdb's copy has only in-frame clones and lacks some. The data hold tens of thousands of clones, with 85% to 90% observed a single time. The rearrangement links TRBV5-4 to TRBJ2-3, with D perhaps TRBD1 or TRBD2 (5 bases each). The clonotype originates from an adult with an advanced solid tumor such as melanoma, head and neck, liver or kidney cancer. This material consisted of CD4+ or CD8+ T cells sorted from blood, taken in a trial of the OX40 agonist ivuxolimab. CDR3 protein: CASSLDIGAIDTQYF. The CDR3 DNA follows: TGTGCCAGCAGCTTGGACATCGGGGCTATAGATACGCAGTATTTT. The full variable domain, in which reference TRBV5-4 and TRBJ2-3 provide the parts outside the CDR3, is ETGVTQSPTHLIKTRGQQVTLRCSSQSGHNTVSWYQQALGQGPQFIFQYYREEENGRGNFPPRFSGLQFPNYSSELNVNALELDDSALYLCASSLDIGAIDTQYFGPGTRLTVL.